The 28 T cell receptor beta chains listed next were all sequenced from one sample in a study of siplizumab effects on memory and regulatory T cells. The repertoire was sequenced with immunoSEQ multiplex PCR; TCRdb's copy has only in-frame clones and lacks some. The sample records roughly 100,000 clones, under 95% being singletons. The sequenced material came from CD8+ T cells sorted from blood. The receptor source for this set is a human donor in good health.

This chain links TRBV7-9 with TRBJ2-1; possibly TRBD2 for D (6 bases). Germline V lookup: CDR1 SEHNR, CDR2 FQNEAQ (reference sequence). The CDR3 covers 13 residues. V lost 1 base to trimming and J lost 9 bases, with 10 bases between them. The DNA for the CDR3 is TGTGCCAGCAGCTTAGAGGACTACGGTGAGCAGTTCTTC. Translation gives CASSLEDYGEQFF. Full variable domain (outside the CDR3, taken from reference TRBV7-9 and TRBJ2-1): DTGVSQNPRHKITKRGQNVTFRCDPISEHNRLYWYRQTLGQGPEFLTYFQNEAQLEKSRLLSDRFSAERPKGSFSTLEIQRTEQGDSAMYLCASSLEDYGEQFFGPGTRLTVL.

The rearrangement uses TRBV4-1 and TRBJ1-1; D is uncertain. This CDR3 region has 13 residues. V was pared by 5 bases and J by 4 bases, with 11 bases between. The V gene's germline CDR1 is MGHRA and CDR2 YSYEKL. Here the CDR3 reads CASSDTVSTEAFF. CDR3 sequence (DNA): TGCGCCAGCAGCGATACAGTAAGCACTGAAGCTTTCTTT.

The chain couples TRBV19 to TRBJ2-3; perhaps TRBD2 as D (6 bases). Trimming pared 9 bases from V and 0 bases from J, leaving 16 bases between. The CDR3 spans 15 residues. Germline lookup yields CDR1 LNHDA and CDR2 SQIVND (reference sequence). Here the CDR3 reads CASQVAVTSTDTQYF. CDR3 in DNA: TGTGCCAGCCAGGTAGCGGTTACTAGCACAGATACGCAGTATTTT.

The chain is built from TRBV5-4 and TRBJ1-6; D remains ambiguous. The CDR3 covers 14 residues. In germline, CDR1 is SGHNT, CDR2 YYREEE (reference sequence). V lost 2 bases, J lost 7 bases, and 10 bases lay in between. This CDR3 reads CASSLRSTNSPLHF. CDR3 nucleotides: TGTGCCAGCAGCTTACGAAGTACGAATTCACCCCTCCACTTT.

This chain joins TRBV6-6 and TRBJ2-7, with D uncertain. This CDR3 contains 13 residues. From germline, CDR1 is MNHNY and CDR2 SVGAGI (reference sequence). V shed 2 bases and J shed 3 bases, with 8 bases lying between them. The CDR3 loop is CASSYGWDYEQYF. The CDR3 bases are TGTGCCAGCAGTTACGGATGGGACTACGAGCAGTACTTC.

The CDR3 bases are TGTGCCTGGAGTGTGTTGGGGGCTGGGGCCAACGTCCTGACTTTC. This codes for CAWSVLGAGANVLTF. The rearrangement joins TRBV30 to TRBJ2-6; perhaps D is TRBD1 or TRBD2 (5 bases each). The V gene lost 0 bases and the J gene lost 2 bases, with 8 bases spanning the gap. CDR3 length: 15 residues. The germline V gene encodes CDR1 GTSNPN and CDR2 SVGIG (reference sequence). Full variable domain (missing parts from reference TRBV30 and TRBJ2-6): SQTIHQWPATLVQPVGSPLSLECTVEGTSNPNLYWYRQAAGRGLQLLFYSVGIGQISSEVPQNLSASRPQDRQFILSSKKLLLSDSGFYLCAWSVLGAGANVLTFGAGSRLTVL.

The chain is built from TRBV7-9 and TRBJ2-3, with D maybe TRBD2 (5 bases). The V gene's germline CDR1 is SEHNR and CDR2 FQNEAQ (reference sequence). With 9 bases removed from V and 4 bases from J, the gap between germline ends came to 14 bases. CDR3 length equals 13 residues. For the CDR3, the DNA is TGTGCCAGTGGGAACCCGGAGGCAGATACGCAGTATTTT. It specifies CASGNPEADTQYF.

The chain combines TRBV4-1 with TRBJ2-3, with D perhaps TRBD1 (6 bases). V lost 2 bases and J 0 bases, leaving 9 bases between the germline ends. This CDR3 contains 15 residues. The germline V gene encodes CDR1 MGHRA and CDR2 YSYEKL. The CDR3 DNA reads as TGCGCCAGCAGCCAACTACAGGGAAGCACAGATACGCAGTATTTT. Translated, it gives CASSQLQGSTDTQYF.

V usage is TRBV5-6 and J usage is TRBJ2-1; D possibly corresponds to TRBD2 (6 bases). The V and J ends lost 3 bases and 0 bases respectively, with 19 bases between them. CDR1 and CDR2 (germline): SGHDT, YYEEEE. The CDR3 loop spans 18 amino acids. This CDR3 reads CASSSHKIDGGSYNEQFF. The DNA for the CDR3 is TGTGCCAGCAGCTCCCATAAAATAGACGGGGGCTCCTACAATGAGCAGTTCTTC.

The chain is built from TRBV9 and TRBJ2-1, with D tentatively TRBD1 or TRBD2 (5 bases each). There are 15 residues in the CDR3. Trimming shortened V by 3 bases and J by 2 bases, and 12 bases separated the two germline ends. The germline CDR1 and CDR2 sequences are SGDLS and YYNGEE. This CDR3 reads CASSGGTDAYNEQFF. The CDR3 coding sequence is TGTGCCAGCAGCGGAGGGACGGACGCCTACAATGAGCAGTTCTTC. The entire variable domain, with the rest obtained from reference TRBV9 and TRBJ2-1, is as follows: DSGVTQTPKHLITATGQRVTLRCSPRSGDLSVYWYQQSLDQGLQFLIQYYNGEERAKGNILERFSAQQFPDLHSELNLSSLELGDSALYFCASSGGTDAYNEQFFGPGTRLTVL.

The V and J genes are TRBV7-9 and TRBJ2-7; 8 bases are a match to TRBD1. CDR1 and CDR2 (germline): SEHNR, FQNEAQ (reference sequence). The CDR3 runs to 14 residues. V was pared by 5 bases and J by 3 bases, with 6 bases of the junction left unmatched. The CDR3 protein is CASSPGTGFYEQYF. Here the CDR3 DNA reads TGTGCCAGCAGCCCCGGGACAGGTTTCTACGAGCAGTACTTC.

This chain connects TRBV9 to TRBJ1-1; 7 bases are shared with TRBD1. The CDR3 loop spans 15 amino acids. J gave up 3 bases and V 3 bases, and 8 bases lay outside the gene matches. CDR1 and CDR2 (germline): SGDLS, YYNGEE. In DNA form, the CDR3 reads TGTGCCAGCAGCGCTACAGGGGAAAGAGACACTGAAGCTTTCTTT. Translation: CASSATGERDTEAFF.

This clone has just one count. The rearrangement joins TRBV4-1 to TRBJ1-1, with D hard to call. V was trimmed by 8 bases and J by 1 base, leaving 17 bases between them. This CDR3 region has 15 residues. Germline loops: CDR1 MGHRA, CDR2 YSYEKL. CDR3 sequence: CASLLGPNSNTEAFF. CDR3 nucleotide sequence: TGCGCCAGCCTCCTTGGACCAAATTCGAACACTGAAGCTTTCTTT.

A single count supports this clone. This sequence joins TRBV27 and TRBJ2-1; D unclear. Germline V gives CDR1 MNHEY, CDR2 SMNVEV (reference sequence). This CDR3 has 12 amino acids. Trimming stripped 3 bases from V and 6 bases from J, with 6 bases between. CDR3 residues: CASSFSGNEQFF. DNA for the CDR3: TGTGCCAGCAGTTTTTCGGGCAATGAGCAGTTCTTC.

The chain recombines TRBV6-6 with TRBJ1-5; the D gene is possibly TRBD1 (5 bases). CDR1 is MNHNY, CDR2 SVGAGI, per germline (reference sequence). Trimming pared 7 bases from V and 4 bases from J, leaving 14 bases between. This CDR3 comprises 14 residues. The CDR3, as DNA: TGTGCCAGCAATCCTTCCGGGGGGAATCAGCCCCAGCATTTT. It yields the protein CASNPSGGNQPQHF.

V gene TRBV19 combines with J gene TRBJ1-1; D possibly corresponds to TRBD1 (6 bases). Germline loops: CDR1 LNHDA, CDR2 SQIVND (reference sequence). V lost 7 bases to trimming and J lost 3 bases, with 15 bases between them. The CDR3 has 14 residues. The CDR3 protein is CASNPQQGHTEAFF. The CDR3 DNA reads TGTGCCAGTAATCCCCAGCAGGGGCACACTGAAGCTTTCTTT.

The CDR3 DNA reads as TGTGCCAGCAGTTTATCTACAGGGAGCTCCTACAATGAGCAGTTCTTC. Amino acids: CASSLSTGSSYNEQFF. V and J are TRBV27 and TRBJ2-1, with D possibly TRBD1 on 6 matching bases. Trimming pared 0 bases from V and 0 bases from J, leaving 9 bases between. This CDR3 region has 16 residues. CDR1 MNHEY and CDR2 SMNVEV come from the germline V gene (reference sequence).

The V gene is TRBV4-3, the J gene TRBJ2-1; TRBD2 agrees at 10 bases. V was pared by 0 bases and J by 7 bases, with 3 bases of the junction left unmatched. The CDR3 has 15 amino acids. Germline V CDR1 and CDR2: LGHNA, YSLEER. The CDR3 sequence is CASSQDGTSANEQFF. CDR3 coding DNA: TGCGCCAGCAGCCAAGATGGGACTAGCGCGAATGAGCAGTTCTTC.

V usage is TRBV10-3 and J usage is TRBJ1-1, with 7 nucleotides matching TRBD1. The CDR3 length is 17 residues. Germline values: CDR1 ENHRY, CDR2 SYGVKD. Trimming removed 6 bases from V and 1 base from J; junction bases left unmatched: 14. CDR3 sequence reads: CAIRKDGTESKNTEAFF. As DNA, the CDR3 is TGTGCCATCAGGAAGGATGGGACAGAGAGCAAGAACACTGAAGCTTTCTTT.

The V and J genes are TRBV4-2 and TRBJ2-2; 10 bases line up with TRBD1. The trim removed 0 bases at V and 4 bases at J, leaving 2 bases unmatched. CDR3 length equals 16 residues. CDR1 is LGHNA and CDR2 is YNFKEQ in the germline V gene. The CDR3 DNA reads TGTGCCAGCAGCCAAGATGGACAGGGGGGCACCGGGGAGCTGTTTTTT. This encodes CASSQDGQGGTGELFF.

In its sample, this clone was seen once. V gene TRBV9 combines with J gene TRBJ2-2, with D perhaps assigned TRBD1 or TRBD2 (5 bases each). The CDR3 extends over 17 amino acids. Looked up from germline, CDR1 is SGDLS and CDR2 is YYNGEE. The V end was cut by 3 bases, the J end by 2 bases, with 17 bases between. The chain's CDR3 is CASSGARTGPNTGELFF. Written as DNA, the CDR3 is TGTGCCAGCAGCGGTGCTCGGACGGGACCCAACACCGGGGAGCTGTTTTTT.

V usage is TRBV5-1 and J usage is TRBJ2-2; D call uncertain. Germline V gene lookup returns CDR1 SGHRS and CDR2 YFSETQ. The CDR3 is 16 residues long. The germline V and J ends were trimmed by 0 bases and 4 bases, with 13 bases remaining between them. The CDR3 DNA reads TGCGCCAGCAGCTTGGCTCTAACCACGGTCACCGGGGAGCTGTTTTTT. Translation gives CASSLALTTVTGELFF.

J is TRBJ1-1 and V is TRBV18; D possibly corresponds to TRBD1 (5 bases). Trimming cost V 4 bases and J 0 bases, with 12 bases left between them. The CDR3 consists of 15 residues. Germline-derived CDR1 and CDR2 are KGHSH and LQKENI. This CDR3 reads CASSLTGVLNTEAFF. The CDR3 DNA follows: TGTGCCAGCTCACTCACGGGGGTTTTGAACACTGAAGCTTTCTTT.

The chain links TRBV4-1 to TRBJ1-1, with 7 bases that match TRBD1. Germline V gene data show CDR1 as MGHRA and CDR2 as YSYEKL. CDR3 size: 14 residues. V dropped 4 bases and J dropped 4; count of bases not matched to a gene: 6. This CDR3 reads CASSPGGVGTEAFF. The CDR3 DNA follows: TGCGCCAGCAGCCCAGGGGGGGTAGGCACTGAAGCTTTCTTT.

The genes are TRBV6-1 and TRBJ1-2, with TRBD1 matching over 8 bases. This CDR3 contains 13 residues. The trim removed 9 bases at V and 4 bases at J, leaving 7 bases unmatched. Germline V CDR1 and CDR2: MNHNS, SASEGT. The CDR3: CASNDGTGYGYTF. The CDR3, as DNA: TGTGCCAGTAATGACGGGACAGGCTATGGCTACACCTTC.

The gene calls are TRBV7-8 and TRBJ2-1; no reliable D call. CDR3 length equals 13 residues. The ends were cut back, 1 base at V and 3 bases at J, with 4 bases in the middle. Germline V lookup: CDR1 SGHVS, CDR2 FQNEAQ. The CDR3 is CASSLVIYNEQFF. The DNA for the CDR3 is TGTGCCAGCAGCTTAGTAATCTACAATGAGCAGTTCTTC.

The gene calls are TRBV11-2 and TRBJ1-4; D not resolved. Germline CDR1 is SGHAT and CDR2 is FQNNGV. CDR3 length: 16 residues. Trimming shortened V by 1 base and J by 0 bases, and 9 bases separated the two germline ends. Written as DNA, the CDR3 is TGTGCCAGCAGCTTAGGGCACGCTGCAACTAATGAAAAACTGTTTTTT. Encoded protein: CASSLGHAATNEKLFF.

V is TRBV4-1 and J is TRBJ2-7; 8 bases map to TRBD2. From germline, CDR1 is MGHRA and CDR2 YSYEKL. V lost 4 bases, J lost 3 bases, and 8 bases stayed unmatched. The CDR3 runs to 15 residues. CDR3 sequence (DNA): TGCGCCAGCAGCCCGGGGTACGCGGGGGGCTACGAGCAGTACTTC. It translates to CASSPGYAGGYEQYF.